Presented here are 31 T cell receptor beta chains from one specimen sequenced in a study of T cells in localized non-small cell lung cancer. Libraries were prepared by immunoSEQ multiplex PCR; TCRdb keeps only in-frame clonotypes and omits some of them. The sample lists 25,000 to 35,000 clones; approximately 84% were seen once. This specimen consisted of peripheral blood mononuclear cells, obtained before any cancer treatment. The receptors shown here come from a man aged 35 to 70 with stage III lung adenocarcinoma.

This clone was found a few times. V usage is TRBV28 and J usage is TRBJ1-6; 7 bases line up with TRBD1. V trimming: 4 bases; J trimming: 8 bases; junction bases outside the gene matches: 17. CDR1 MDHEN and CDR2 SYDVKM come from the germline V gene. The CDR3 is 18 amino acids. As DNA, the CDR3 is TGTGCCAGCAGTTCCATCTATATGAATGCAGGGGGTGATTCACCCCTCCACTTT. It encodes CASSSIYMNAGGDSPLHF.

This clone was picked up one time. The chain joins TRBV25-1 to TRBJ2-7; tentative D call: TRBD1 (5 bases). With 5 bases removed from V and 0 bases from J, the gap between germline ends came to 8 bases. Germline V gene lookup returns CDR1 MGHDK and CDR2 SYGVNS. This CDR3 comprises 13 residues. In DNA form, the CDR3 reads TGTGCCAGCAGTCGACAGAGCTCCTACGAGCAGTACTTC. Protein product: CASSRQSSYEQYF.

The J gene is TRBJ2-7, the V gene TRBV5-1; D is undetermined. The V and J ends lost 0 bases and 0 bases respectively, with 4 bases between them. The V gene's germline CDR1 is SGHRS and CDR2 YFSETQ. The CDR3 loop spans 13 amino acids. The CDR3 DNA sequence: TGCGCCAGCAGCTTGGCCCTCTCCTACGAGCAGTACTTC. It encodes CASSLALSYEQYF.

The chain employs TRBV14 and TRBJ2-7; possibly TRBD2 for D (6 bases). Trimming pared 2 bases from V and 5 bases from J, leaving 19 bases between. This CDR3 spans 16 amino acids. Germline CDR1 and CDR2: SGHDN and FVKESK. The CDR3 DNA reads as TGTGCCAGCAGCCAACAGGGAGGCAACCGAAACGACGAGCAGTACTTC. Translating gives CASSQQGGNRNDEQYF.

The chain employs TRBV6-6 and TRBJ1-2, with TRBD1 matching over 9 bases. Trimming at V came to 6 bases and at J to 8 bases, leaving 7 bases not matched to a gene. CDR3 length equals 13 residues. Germline V gene lookup returns CDR1 MNHNY and CDR2 SVGAGI (reference sequence). CDR3 DNA: TGTGCCAGCAGAACACAGGGGGCAGGGGGCTACACCTTC. Amino acids: CASRTQGAGGYTF.

The chain recombines TRBV5-1 with TRBJ2-5; 10 bases fit TRBD2. J was trimmed by 5 bases and V by 4 bases; bases with no gene match: 14. CDR1 and CDR2 (germline): SGHRS, YFSETQ. CDR3 length equals 17 residues. The CDR3 DNA reads TGCGCCAGCAGCCCTCGCCGGACTAGCGGTTGGGGGGAGACCCAGTACTTC. Residues: CASSPRRTSGWGETQYF.

This clone was seen only a few times. The chain employs TRBV5-1 and TRBJ2-6, with D hard to call. The V gene's germline CDR1 is SGHRS and CDR2 YFSETQ. V was clipped by 6 bases and J by 0 bases, with 7 bases between them. This CDR3 region has 14 residues. CDR3 protein: CASNPFSGANVLTF. The CDR3 nucleotides read TGCGCCAGCAACCCCTTCTCTGGGGCCAACGTCCTGACTTTC.

The J gene is TRBJ2-7, the V gene TRBV27; 7 bases are shared with TRBD1. With V trimmed by 6 bases and J by 6 bases, 11 bases remained unmatched. Germline CDR1 is MNHEY and CDR2 is SMNVEV (reference sequence). This CDR3 has 14 residues. The CDR3 coding sequence is TGTGCCAGCAGAGCATTCGACAGGGCGGGCGAGCAGTACTTC. It translates to CASRAFDRAGEQYF.

This clone was observed a single time. The chain recombines TRBV6-5 with TRBJ2-1; D ambiguous. The V end lost 8 bases, the J end lost 1 base, and 9 bases lay between the germline ends. CDR3 length equals 13 residues. The germline V gene encodes CDR1 MNHEY and CDR2 SVGAGI. CDR3 protein: CASWSSSYNEQFF. The CDR3 DNA follows: TGTGCCAGCTGGAGTAGTTCCTACAATGAGCAGTTCTTC.

J is TRBJ2-2 and V is TRBV19; 11 bases line up with TRBD2. V shed 8 bases and J 6 bases; nucleotides not matched to a gene: 2. The CDR3 is 13 residues long. Per germline, CDR1 LNHDA and CDR2 SQIVND (reference sequence). This chain's CDR3 is CASVAGGPGELFF. The CDR3 DNA reads TGTGCCAGTGTAGCGGGGGGGCCCGGGGAGCTGTTTTTT.

The J gene is TRBJ2-1, the V gene TRBV4-1; 8 positions agree with TRBD2. Germline V gene lookup returns CDR1 MGHRA and CDR2 YSYEKL. The J segment lost 10 bases and the V segment lost 1 base, leaving 6 bases of the junction unmatched. The CDR3 runs to 14 residues. CDR3 DNA sequence: TGCGCCAGCAGCCAAGGCGAGCGGGGGTGGGAGCAGTTCTTC. This codes for CASSQGERGWEQFF.

The chain carries TRBV11-2 and TRBJ1-4; D remains unclear. The CDR3 runs to 14 residues. The germline V gene has CDR1 SGHAT and CDR2 FQNNGV. The V end was cut by 3 bases, the J end by 4 bases, with 9 bases between. CDR3 nucleotide sequence: TGTGCCAGCAGCTTGGGGAACCATAATGAAAAACTGTTTTTT. Translating gives CASSLGNHNEKLFF.

V is TRBV2 and J is TRBJ2-1; 9 bases match TRBD2. V dropped 5 bases and J dropped 2; count of bases not matched to a gene: 4. This CDR3 region has 15 residues. Germline V lookup: CDR1 SNHLY, CDR2 FYNNEI. CDR3 DNA: TGTGCCAGCAGTCCGGGACTAGCACCCTACAATGAGCAGTTCTTC. This codes for CASSPGLAPYNEQFF.

This clone was detected a few times. The chain is built from TRBV5-4 and TRBJ1-2, with unresolved D. Trimming removed 4 bases at V and 4 bases at J, with 11 bases between. The CDR3 spans 13 residues. Germline V gene data show CDR1 as SGHNT and CDR2 as YYREEE (reference sequence). DNA for the CDR3: TGTGCCAGCAGCAGGGATTCGGCCTATGGCTACACCTTC. It is translated as CASSRDSAYGYTF.

The chain joins TRBV5-1 to TRBJ1-2; no firm D call. Germline loops: CDR1 SGHRS, CDR2 YFSETQ. The CDR3 is 14 residues long. Trimming left V 4 bases short and J 2 bases short, with 12 bases between. CDR3 loop: CASSRADGNYGYTF. CDR3 DNA sequence: TGCGCCAGCAGCCGCGCCGACGGGAACTATGGCTACACCTTC.

The CDR3 is CASSSGGPQETQYF. The CDR3, as DNA: TGCGCCAGCAGCTCCGGGGGCCCTCAAGAGACCCAGTACTTC. This chain links TRBV5-1 with TRBJ2-5; D might be TRBD1 or TRBD2, each matching 6 bases. Germline V CDR1 and CDR2: SGHRS, YFSETQ. The ends were cut back, 3 bases at V and 2 bases at J, with 11 bases in the middle. The CDR3 is made up of 14 amino acids.

CDR3 protein: CASSPPYGLAGDGELFF. The CDR3 region has the DNA TGTGCCAGCTCACCACCCTACGGACTAGCGGGGGACGGGGAGCTGTTTTTT. This rearrangement joins TRBV18 to TRBJ2-2; TRBD2 matches 13 bases. V trimming: 0 bases; J trimming: 7 bases; junction bases outside the gene matches: 5. Germline lookup yields CDR1 KGHSH and CDR2 LQKENI. CDR3 size: 17 residues.

This clone was counted a single time. The chain has TRBV5-1 and TRBJ2-3; possibly TRBD1 for D (7 bases). This CDR3 is built from 16 residues. Germline assignment: CDR1 SGHRS and CDR2 YFSETQ. Trimming cost V 4 bases and J 0 bases, with 15 bases left between them. CDR3 nucleotides: TGCGCCAGCAGCCTGCAGGGGGGACCTAGCACAGATACGCAGTATTTT. It is translated as CASSLQGGPSTDTQYF.

The chain carries TRBV2 and TRBJ2-7; D not resolved. Germline loops: CDR1 SNHLY, CDR2 FYNNEI. The length of the CDR3 is 13 residues. The V and J ends lost 2 bases and 2 bases respectively, with 7 bases between them. The chain's CDR3 is CASSESQPYEQYF. The DNA for the CDR3 is TGTGCCAGCAGTGAAAGTCAACCCTACGAGCAGTACTTC.

This chain links TRBV11-2 with TRBJ1-3; D gene uncertain. V dropped 1 base and J dropped 7 bases, with 11 bases sitting between them. Germline-derived CDR1 and CDR2 are SGHAT and FQNNGV. The CDR3 spans 14 residues. The CDR3 DNA reads as TGTGCCAGCAGCTTAGTGGGCACACCGAACACCATATATTTT. Its translation: CASSLVGTPNTIYF.

The chain carries TRBV28 and TRBJ1-3; 7 bases match TRBD1. This CDR3 spans 13 amino acids. Germline CDR1 and CDR2: MDHEN and SYDVKM. The ends lost 8 bases at V and 2 bases at J; junction bases unmatched: 3. The CDR3 sequence is CASGTGAGNTIYF. CDR3 bases: TGTGCCAGCGGCACAGGGGCTGGAAACACCATATATTTT. Full variable domain (outside the CDR3, taken from reference TRBV28 and TRBJ1-3): DVKVTQSSRYLVKRTGEKVFLECVQDMDHENMFWYRQDPGLGLRLIYFSYDVKMKEKGDIPEGYSVSREKKERFSLILESASTNQTSMYLCASGTGAGNTIYFGEGSWLTVV.

This clone has a handful of counts. This chain uses TRBV6-5 with TRBJ1-6; 7 bases match TRBD1. Germline-derived CDR1 and CDR2 are MNHEY and SVGAGI. Losses at the gene ends were 10 bases for V and 10 bases for J; bases not matched to a gene: 10. CDR3 length: 13 amino acids. Here the CDR3 reads CATFRGIGSPLHF. The CDR3 nucleotides are TGTGCCACTTTCAGGGGGATCGGATCACCCCTCCACTTT.

J is TRBJ1-5 and V is TRBV28, with no clear D. V lost 6 bases and J lost 5, with 5 bases in between. The CDR3 covers 11 residues. The germline V gene has CDR1 MDHEN and CDR2 SYDVKM. The CDR3 here is CASSSDQPQHF. The CDR3 DNA reads as TGTGCCAGCAGCTCTGATCAGCCCCAGCATTTT.

This chain uses TRBV5-1 with TRBJ2-1; TRBD1 is a possible D gene (6 bases). V was trimmed by 1 base and J by 5 bases, leaving 13 bases between them. Germline CDR1 reads SGHRS; CDR2 reads YFSETQ. The CDR3 is 15 amino acids. This CDR3 is CASSLLQGLHNEQFF. The CDR3, as DNA: TGCGCCAGCAGCTTGTTACAGGGCCTCCACAATGAGCAGTTCTTC.

The genes are TRBV5-1 and TRBJ2-1; 7 bases line up with TRBD2. CDR1 SGHRS and CDR2 YFSETQ come from the germline V gene. V lost 4 bases, J lost 9 bases, and 10 bases stayed unmatched. The CDR3 totals 14 residues. CDR3: CASSTGLVLSEQFF. The CDR3 DNA reads TGCGCCAGCAGCACAGGACTAGTTCTATCTGAGCAGTTCTTC.

This chain links TRBV29-1 with TRBJ2-5; D may be TRBD2 (6 bases). The germline V gene has CDR1 SQVTM and CDR2 ANQGSEA. The CDR3 has 12 residues. The germline V and J ends were trimmed by 7 bases and 7 bases, with 16 bases remaining between them. CDR3 nucleotide sequence: TGCAGCGGGCAGGAGGGGTGGGGGACCCAGTACTTC. It codes for CSGQEGWGTQYF.

V is TRBV2 and J is TRBJ2-5; 8 bases fit TRBD1. Looked up from germline, CDR1 is SNHLY and CDR2 is FYNNEI. The CDR3 totals 12 residues. With V trimmed by 8 bases and J by 2 bases, 1 base remained unmatched. CDR3 sequence: CASGQGQETQYF. CDR3 DNA: TGTGCCAGCGGACAGGGTCAAGAGACCCAGTACTTC.

This clone was counted only a few times. This CDR3 is CASAGGRLNTIYF. CDR3 nucleotide sequence: TGTGCCAGCGCAGGCGGTCGGCTAAACACCATATATTTT. The chain joins TRBV27 to TRBJ1-3; D remains unclear. Trimming removed 8 bases at V and 6 bases at J, with 14 bases between. Germline V gene sequence: CDR1 MNHEY, CDR2 SMNVEV (reference sequence). The CDR3 spans 13 residues.

The chain joins TRBV6-1 to TRBJ1-3; no definite D call. This CDR3 is built from 17 residues. Germline CDR1 MNHNS, CDR2 SASEGT. V gave up 4 bases and J gave up 2 bases, with 18 bases separating them. CDR3 in DNA: TGTGCCAGCAGTGCCGTACAAACCGTCACCCCTGGAAACACCATATATTTT. Its translation: CASSAVQTVTPGNTIYF.

This chain links TRBV7-9 with TRBJ2-1; perhaps TRBD2 as D (5 bases). The CDR3 is 11 amino acids. The V end was cut by 6 bases, the J end by 9 bases, with 9 bases between. Germline V CDR1 and CDR2: SEHNR, FQNEAQ (reference sequence). CDR3 loop: CASRGGGEQFF. DNA of the CDR3: TGTGCCAGCAGGGGCGGAGGTGAGCAGTTCTTC.

The chain has TRBV2 and TRBJ1-6; TRBD1 might be the D (5 bases). The germline CDR1 and CDR2 sequences are SNHLY and FYNNEI. This CDR3 contains 14 residues. Trimming pared 2 bases from V and 7 bases from J, leaving 9 bases between. This chain's CDR3 is CASSETGPNSPLHF. The CDR3 coding sequence is TGTGCCAGCAGTGAAACAGGCCCGAATTCACCCCTCCACTTT.